Below are 11 T cell receptor beta chains sequenced from a single sample in a study of vaccination and CD4 T cells after COVID-19. The treatment was: approximately nine-day PBMC culture with coronavirus spike peptide pools or control peptides (ViraFEST assay). These receptors' targets are unknown. At the Johns Hopkins FTIC core, DNA taken from cultured CD4+ T cells was sequenced by way of the Oncomine TCR Beta short-read assay. TCRdb reprocessed the PCR reads with MiXCR, giving one entry per CDR3 protein. The sample holds about 26,000 distinct CDR3 sequences, around 50% seen once. The sequences come from CD4+ T cells from blood, cultured in vitro, collected before SARS-CoV-2 vaccination. These TCRs come from a human donor who received a COVID-19 vaccine.

This clonotype was observed a handful of times. The chain carries TRBV5-1 and TRBJ1-2, with D perhaps TRBD1 (5 bases). Germline values: CDR1 SGHRS, CDR2 YFSETQ. This CDR3 is built from 13 residues. V shed 6 bases and J shed 2 bases, with 11 bases lying between them. DNA of the CDR3: TGCGCCAGCACCTCTGGGGGGAACTATGGCTACACCTTC. It specifies CASTSGGNYGYTF. Complete variable domain (other parts from reference TRBV5-1 and TRBJ1-2): KAGVTQTPRYLIKTRGQQVTLSCSPISGHRSVSWYQQTPGQGLQFLFEYFSETQRNKGNFPGRFSGRQFSNSRSEMNVSTLELGDSALYLCASTSGGNYGYTFGSGTRLTVV.

A word on this clonotype: Relative to the germline gene, one junction end is altered; a read error may explain this. V is TRBV5-3 and J is TRBJ2-7; 11 nucleotides agree with TRBD2. TRBV5-3 belongs to the ORF category, with a function that is uncertain. There are 14 residues in the CDR3. The CDR3, as DNA: TGTGCCAGCAGCTCGACTAGCGGGGTGATCGAGCAGTACTTC. Residues: CASSSTSGVIEQYF.

The gene calls are TRBV20-1 and TRBJ2-7; TRBD1 aligns across 7 bases. Germline CDR1 is DFQATT and CDR2 is SNEGSKA (reference sequence). With V trimmed by 0 bases and J by 3 bases, 11 bases remained unmatched. The CDR3 contains 16 residues. CDR3 DNA sequence: TGCAGTGCTAGAGATCCGAGGACAGGTGGCCTCTACGAGCAGTACTTC. Translation: CSARDPRTGGLYEQYF.

This clonotype occurred once. The junction departs from germline at one end; a sequencing error may be responsible. The CDR3 here is CSARDRGTKNIQCF. The CDR3 coding sequence is TGCAGTGCTAGGGACAGGGGAACCAAAAACATTCAGTGCTTC. The V call is TRBV20-1, the J call TRBJ2-4, with 9 positions matching TRBD1. This CDR3 comprises 14 residues. CDR1 is DFQATT and CDR2 is SNEGSKA in the germline V gene (reference sequence).

The chain uses TRBV24-1 and TRBJ2-2; D might be TRBD1 (6 bases). The CDR3 has 14 amino acids. Per the germline V gene, CDR1 is KGHDR and CDR2 is SFDVKD. V dropped 9 bases and J dropped 2 bases, with 12 bases sitting between them. CDR3 nucleotides: TGTGCCACCTCCGGGACATCTAACACCGGGGAGCTGTTTTTT. Amino acid sequence: CATSGTSNTGELFF.

The sample holds a few counts of this clonotype. V is TRBV20-1 and J is TRBJ1-2; possibly TRBD1 for D (6 bases). CDR1 is DFQATT and CDR2 is SNEGSKA in the germline V gene (reference sequence). CDR3 length: 14 residues. With 4 bases removed from V and 4 bases from J, the gap between germline ends came to 16 bases. Written as DNA, the CDR3 is TGCAGTGCTAAAAACAGGGTTTTTGGCTATGGCTACACCTTC. Translating gives CSAKNRVFGYGYTF.

The V gene is TRBV12-3 or TRBV12-4, the J gene TRBJ1-1; D might be TRBD1 (5 bases). Between the trimmed V and J ends, which lost 6 bases and 8 bases, there was a span of 13 bases. The CDR3 is 12 amino acids. The CDR3: CASRGRGVEAFF. CDR3 sequence (DNA): TGTGCCAGCAGGGGGAGGGGTGTCGAAGCTTTCTTT.

This clonotype appeared a few times. J is TRBJ2-5 and V is TRBV20-1, with 7 bases that match TRBD2. The CDR3 is 14 amino acids. Germline-derived CDR1 and CDR2 are DFQATT and SNEGSKA (reference sequence). The V segment lost 6 bases and the J segment 5 bases; nucleotides outside the gene matches: 12. The chain's CDR3 is CSANPGGAGETQYF. CDR3 DNA: TGCAGTGCGAACCCTGGGGGAGCGGGGGAGACCCAGTACTTC.

The rearrangement links TRBV19 to TRBJ2-2, with a tentative D call TRBD1 (6 bases). The length of the CDR3 is 15 residues. Per germline, CDR1 LNHDA and CDR2 SQIVND (reference sequence). V was pared by 1 base and J by 4 bases, with 10 bases between. In DNA form, the CDR3 reads TGTGCCAGTAGTATAGCCCTGGACAGCACCGGGGAGCTGTTTTTT. This sequence encodes CASSIALDSTGELFF.

V usage is TRBV5-1 and J usage is TRBJ2-2; D perhaps matches TRBD2 (6 bases). Looked up from germline, CDR1 is SGHRS and CDR2 is YFSETQ. CDR3 size: 15 residues. Trimming left V 2 bases short and J 0 bases short, with 8 bases between. CDR3 nucleotide sequence: TGCGCCAGCAGCTTCGGGGGACCGAACACCGGGGAGCTGTTTTTT. Translated, it gives CASSFGGPNTGELFF.

In this sample, this clonotype turned up a few times. The chain combines TRBV6-1 with TRBJ2-4; D is perhaps TRBD2 (5 bases). This CDR3 is 15 amino acids long. Looked up from germline, CDR1 is MNHNS and CDR2 is SASEGT. V was trimmed by 1 base and J by 6 bases, leaving 13 bases between them. The CDR3 sequence is CASSEGGRSGNIQYF. The CDR3 nucleotides are TGTGCCAGCAGTGAAGGAGGGAGATCCGGAAACATTCAGTACTTC.